This paragraph reports one TCR beta chain. The data derive from a study of T cell changes during pregnancy in multiple sclerosis. Measured with immunoSEQ multiplex PCR; TCRdb has only the in-frame clones, and not every one. The sample includes tens of thousands of clones, roughly 92% of them seen just once. The junction had 4 bases not matched to a gene; V was cut back by 1 base and J by 1 base. From germline, CDR1 is LNHDA and CDR2 SQIVND (reference sequence). This CDR3 is 16 amino acids long. This clonotype was obtained from a female donor in good health, enrolled as a control in a pregnancy study. This chain joins TRBV19 and TRBJ2-4; 7 bases map to TRBD2. Sequencing was performed on peripheral blood, taken in the third trimester of pregnancy. As DNA, the CDR3 is TGTGCCAGTAGTATAGGGGGGGGTTGGGCCAAAAACATTCAGTACTTC. Protein: CASSIGGGWAKNIQYF.